This TCR beta chain was identified in a study of blood T cell repertoires in COVID-19. Authors' processing steps: By means of reference gene primer amplification, nucleated cell counts were estimated. Sequencing was performed with immunoSEQ multiplex PCR; in TCRdb, only in-frame clones are kept and a portion is missing. V and J calls plus clone size are reproduced from that table; the DNA served to infer D and trimming. Of around 320,000 clones listed, about 90% were seen once; the top ten hold 3.5% to 5%. Per the germline V gene, CDR1 is MNHEY and CDR2 is SVGAGI. This CDR3 region has 13 residues. Trimming cost V 6 bases and J 3 bases, with 6 bases left between them.

This sequence originates from a woman under 30 with acute COVID-19. The J gene is TRBJ1-6, the V gene TRBV6-5, with D possibly matching TRBD1 (6 bases). Input material: PBMCs or T cells enriched from blood (not recorded which). The CDR3 sequence: CASRDSYNSPLHF. The CDR3 DNA reads TGTGCCAGCAGGGACAGCTATAATTCACCCCTCCACTTT.